The 32 T cell receptor beta chains below come from one sample, sequenced in a study of blood T cell repertoires in COVID-19 (dated by TCRdb to 2020 to 2021). The library was made by the immunoSEQ multiplex PCR assay. Not all clones reach the TCRdb copy of this immuneACCESS table, which keeps in-frame sequences only. Checked studies attribute under half of the gap to unresolved V genes and leave the rest unexplained. The sample yields about 430,000 clones; about 88% were counted once. Around 1.5% of the sample is taken by the ten largest. The sample was PBMCs or T cells enriched from blood (not recorded which). The origin of the receptors is a woman younger than 35 who had been exposed to COVID-19.

The V gene is TRBV6-5, the J gene TRBJ2-7; D is possibly TRBD2 (6 bases). Trimming left V 3 bases short and J 5 bases short, with 17 bases between. Germline CDR1 and CDR2: MNHEY and SVGAGI. The CDR3 has 15 residues. CDR3 sequence: CASSYDGGSVNEQYF. The CDR3 coding sequence is TGTGCCAGCAGTTATGACGGGGGAAGCGTGAACGAGCAGTACTTC.

This clone was detected only once. The chain joins TRBV9 to TRBJ1-2, with TRBD1 matching over 7 bases. Germline CDR1 reads SGDLS; CDR2 reads YYNGEE. CDR3 length: 14 amino acids. Losses at the gene ends were 0 bases for V and 4 bases for J; bases not matched to a gene: 3. The CDR3 protein is CASSVEQGTYGYTF. CDR3 coding DNA: TGTGCCAGCAGCGTAGAACAGGGGACCTATGGCTACACCTTC.

This chain connects TRBV5-6 to TRBJ2-5; 7 positions match TRBD2. The germline CDR1 and CDR2 sequences are SGHDT and YYEEEE. The V segment lost 2 bases and the J segment 2 bases; nucleotides outside the gene matches: 6. The CDR3 loop spans 15 amino acids. CDR3 sequence: CASSFLAGLQETQYF. CDR3 nucleotides: TGTGCCAGCAGCTTTCTTGCGGGACTACAAGAGACCCAGTACTTC.

This clone has only a few counts. CDR3 bases: TGTGCCAGCAGCTTAGCGGCGACAGGGGTAGGCTCACCCCTCCACTTT. It codes for CASSLAATGVGSPLHF. The chain uses TRBV7-9 and TRBJ1-6, with 8 bases identical to TRBD1. V gave up 0 bases and J gave up 10 bases; unmatched junction bases: 8. The CDR3 is made up of 16 amino acids. Germline V gives CDR1 SEHNR, CDR2 FQNEAQ (reference sequence).

CDR3: CASSSLPTDAYEQYF. The DNA of the CDR3 is TGTGCCAGCAGCTCCCTTCCGACAGACGCCTACGAGCAGTACTTC. The rearrangement links TRBV7-9 to TRBJ2-7, with D possibly matching TRBD1 (5 bases). The CDR3 sequence is 15 residues long. Germline assignment: CDR1 SEHNR and CDR2 FQNEAQ (reference sequence). V lost 4 bases to trimming and J lost 2 bases, with 15 bases between them.

V gene TRBV5-6 combines with J gene TRBJ2-1; D possibly corresponds to TRBD2 (6 bases). The CDR3 extends over 17 amino acids. V lost 4 bases and J lost 0, with 17 bases in between. Germline-derived CDR1 and CDR2 are SGHDT and YYEEEE. In DNA, the CDR3 is TGTGCCAGCAGCGAGGACTACCAGGCTAGCTCCTACAATGAGCAGTTCTTC. This gives the protein CASSEDYQASSYNEQFF.

The chain joins TRBV9 to TRBJ1-5; 10 bases map to TRBD1. The V and J ends lost 4 bases and 3 bases, in that order; junction bases with no gene match: 7. This CDR3 has 16 residues. CDR1 is SGDLS and CDR2 is YYNGEE in the germline V gene. DNA of the CDR3: TGTGCCAGCAGCTCCGGGACAGGGGCCACCAATCAGCCCCAGCATTTT. This gives the protein CASSSGTGATNQPQHF.

In its sample, this clone was seen once. The chain combines TRBV18 with TRBJ2-3, with D unclear. The CDR3 is 13 amino acids. V lost 0 bases and J lost 2, with 3 bases in between. Germline V CDR1 and CDR2: KGHSH, LQKENI. The CDR3 protein is CASSPPITDTQYF. CDR3 nucleotide sequence: TGTGCCAGCTCACCACCTATCACAGATACGCAGTATTTT.

The chain uses TRBV27 and TRBJ2-3; maybe TRBD1 (5 bases). Germline V gene lookup returns CDR1 MNHEY and CDR2 SMNVEV (reference sequence). V lost 6 bases to trimming and J lost 4 bases, with 17 bases between them. CDR3 length: 15 amino acids. In nucleotides, the CDR3 is TGTGCCAGCAGCCGTTTAGGGGTTAGAGCAGATACGCAGTATTTT. It is translated as CASSRLGVRADTQYF.

The chain joins TRBV11-2 to TRBJ2-1, with 13 bases identical to TRBD2. V dropped 6 bases and J dropped 8; count of bases not matched to a gene: 4. CDR3 length: 14 residues. Germline V gene sequence: CDR1 SGHAT, CDR2 FQNNGV. In nucleotides, the CDR3 is TGTGCCAGCAGATTACTAGCGGGAGGGGATGAGCAGTTCTTC. Its protein product is CASRLLAGGDEQFF.

The rearrangement links TRBV12-3 or TRBV12-4 to TRBJ2-7; D might be TRBD1 (6 bases). Trimming left V 7 bases short and J 2 bases short, with 9 bases between. CDR3 size: 12 residues. Here the CDR3 reads CASKTGTYEQYF. DNA for the CDR3: TGTGCCAGCAAAACAGGGACCTACGAGCAGTACTTC.

In regard to this clone: The sample has other DNA sequences that encode this CDR3 too. V gene TRBV5-1 combines with J gene TRBJ2-7, with 11 bases lining up with TRBD1. Germline V gene data show CDR1 as SGHRS and CDR2 as YFSETQ. The CDR3 runs to 14 residues. V lost 4 bases to trimming and J lost 4 bases; unmatched junction nucleotides: 4. This chain's CDR3 is CASSIGQGAYEQYF. In DNA form, the CDR3 reads TGCGCCAGCAGCATAGGACAGGGGGCTTACGAGCAGTACTTC.

This clone was observed a single time. The J gene is TRBJ2-6, the V gene TRBV14; D might be TRBD1 (5 bases). The CDR3 is made up of 15 amino acids. V shed 2 bases and J shed 3 bases, with 8 bases lying between them. CDR1 and CDR2 (germline): SGHDN, FVKESK. The CDR3 region is CASSQPGIGANVLTF. The DNA of the CDR3 is TGTGCCAGCAGCCAACCAGGGATTGGGGCCAACGTCCTGACTTTC. Full variable domain (missing parts from reference TRBV14 and TRBJ2-6): EAGVTQFPSHSVIEKGQTVTLRCDPISGHDNLYWYRRVMGKEIKFLLHFVKESKQDESGMPNNRFLAERTGGTYSTLKVQPAELEDSGVYFCASSQPGIGANVLTFGAGSRLTVL.

The V call is TRBV27, the J call TRBJ2-7; 12 nucleotides match TRBD2. The CDR3 spans 17 residues. Germline CDR1 is MNHEY and CDR2 is SMNVEV (reference sequence). Trimming took 5 bases from V and 3 from J; bases not matched to a gene: 11. CDR3 loop: CASSPYRTSGIIYEQYF. The CDR3 DNA is TGTGCCAGCAGTCCCTACCGGACTAGCGGGATTATCTACGAGCAGTACTTC.

This chain uses TRBV19 with TRBJ2-7; 8 bases agree with TRBD2. There are 15 residues in the CDR3. Per the germline V gene, CDR1 is LNHDA and CDR2 is SQIVND (reference sequence). Germline trimming cut 6 bases from V and 0 bases from J; bases unmatched to any gene: 7. The CDR3 DNA sequence: TGTGCCAGTAGCCGAACTAGCGGCAACTCCTACGAGCAGTACTTC. This sequence encodes CASSRTSGNSYEQYF.

CDR3 in DNA: TGTGCCAGCAAACGATTCAGTTCATCCACAGATACGCAGTATTTT. Its protein is CASKRFSSSTDTQYF. The V and J genes are TRBV6-4 and TRBJ2-3; no clear D gene. Trimming took 7 bases from V and 2 from J, leaving 16 bases between them. The CDR3 sequence is 15 residues long. CDR1 MRHNA and CDR2 SNTAGT come from the germline V gene.

The chain links TRBV9 to TRBJ1-1; D gene unclear. V lost 2 bases to trimming and J lost 3 bases, with 8 bases between them. Looked up from germline, CDR1 is SGDLS and CDR2 is YYNGEE. This CDR3 has 13 residues. CDR3 in DNA: TGTGCCAGCAGCGTCGGGTCATACACTGAAGCTTTCTTT. Amino acid sequence: CASSVGSYTEAFF.

The genes are TRBV28 and TRBJ2-7, with D perhaps matching TRBD2 (5 bases). CDR1 MDHEN and CDR2 SYDVKM come from the germline V gene. Trimming shortened V by 2 bases and J by 6 bases, and 17 bases separated the two germline ends. This CDR3 is built from 15 residues. The CDR3 region is CASSLNGVRAVEQYF. CDR3 nucleotide sequence: TGTGCCAGCAGTTTAAACGGGGTGAGGGCCGTCGAGCAGTACTTC.

This rearrangement joins TRBV9 to TRBJ1-2; 10 nucleotides line up with TRBD1. Unmatched junction bases numbered 10, after V lost 2 bases and J lost 6 bases. The CDR3 is 16 amino acids. The germline V gene encodes CDR1 SGDLS and CDR2 YYNGEE. The CDR3 is CASSVQTRDRGDGYTF. The CDR3 region has the DNA TGTGCCAGCAGCGTCCAAACCCGGGACAGGGGTGATGGCTACACCTTC.

The chain combines TRBV28 with TRBJ2-3, with 9 bases aligning to TRBD2. Looked up from germline, CDR1 is MDHEN and CDR2 is SYDVKM. There are 15 residues in the CDR3. J was trimmed by 7 bases and V by 6 bases; bases with no gene match: 11. Here the CDR3 DNA reads TGTGCCAGCAGCCCCTGGCGGGAGGGATTCAATACGCAGTATTTT. Translating gives CASSPWREGFNTQYF.

V gene TRBV7-2 combines with J gene TRBJ2-3; tentative D call: TRBD2 (6 bases). CDR1 is SGHTA and CDR2 is FQGNSA in the germline V gene. The V end was cut by 3 bases, the J end by 2 bases, with 18 bases between. The CDR3 runs to 17 residues. The CDR3 sequence is CASSLANGLRITDTQYF. CDR3 bases: TGTGCCAGCAGCTTGGCTAATGGACTACGGATCACAGATACGCAGTATTTT.

The chain has TRBV2 and TRBJ2-7; D may be TRBD2 (5 bases). CDR1 is SNHLY, CDR2 FYNNEI, per germline. V lost 8 bases, J lost 5 bases, and 13 bases lay in between. CDR3 length equals 12 residues. The CDR3 region has the DNA TGTGCCAGCTCCGCGCTAGCTGACGAGCAGTACTTC. This sequence encodes CASSALADEQYF.

V is TRBV4-2 and J is TRBJ2-3; perhaps TRBD2 as D (5 bases). Germline values: CDR1 LGHNA, CDR2 YNFKEQ. V gave up 4 bases and J gave up 10 bases, with 24 bases separating them. This CDR3 has 16 amino acids. CDR3 loop: CASSPSGPAAVEPQYF. The CDR3 DNA follows: TGTGCCAGCAGCCCATCTGGCCCAGCGGCCGTCGAGCCGCAGTATTTT.

The rearrangement links TRBV2 to TRBJ1-5, with D possibly TRBD1 on 5 matching bases. There are 15 residues in the CDR3. Trimming removed 3 bases from V and 0 bases from J, with 9 bases in between. Germline V gene sequence: CDR1 SNHLY, CDR2 FYNNEI. DNA for the CDR3: TGTGCCAGCAGTGAGGGGCAGGGTAGCAATCAGCCCCAGCATTTT. Translated, it gives CASSEGQGSNQPQHF.

The V and J genes are TRBV18 and TRBJ2-1, with TRBD1 as a possible D gene (6 bases). Germline CDR1 is KGHSH and CDR2 is LQKENI. V was clipped by 5 bases and J by 7 bases, with 18 bases between them. CDR3 size: 15 residues. The CDR3 DNA reads TGTGCCAGCTCATCCACAGGGCATGGTAAAAATGAGCAGTTCTTC. This translates into CASSSTGHGKNEQFF. Combining the CDR3 with reference TRBV18 and TRBJ2-1 gives the whole variable domain NAGVMQNPRHLVRRRGQEARLRCSPMKGHSHVYWYRQLPEEGLKFMVYLQKENIIDESGMPKERFSAEFPKEGPSILRIQQVVRGDSAAYFCASSSTGHGKNEQFFGPGTRLTVL.

The chain is built from TRBV10-3 and TRBJ2-7; D uncertain. The CDR3 runs to 14 residues. CDR1 and CDR2 from the germline V gene are ENHRY and SYGVKD. Trimming pared 2 bases from V and 2 bases from J, leaving 10 bases between. The CDR3 coding sequence is TGTGCCATCAGTGAGAAGGCAGGCACCTACGAGCAGTACTTC. This codes for CAISEKAGTYEQYF.

The chain links TRBV19 to TRBJ2-7; possibly TRBD1 for D (6 bases). From germline, CDR1 is LNHDA and CDR2 SQIVND (reference sequence). The CDR3 is 13 amino acids. The V and J ends lost 4 bases and 6 bases respectively, with 13 bases between them. The CDR3 DNA reads as TGTGCCAGTAGTAGTGGGGCCAGGGGCGAGCAGTACTTC. Encoded protein: CASSSGARGEQYF.

Comment on this clone: Other DNA sequences in the same sample also yield this CDR3. The chain uses TRBV7-3 and TRBJ1-6, with 12 bases identical to TRBD1. Unmatched junction bases numbered 2, after V lost 4 bases and J lost 10 bases. Germline CDR1 is SGHTA and CDR2 is FQGTGA. The CDR3 sequence is 14 residues long. The CDR3 bases are TGTGCCAGCAGCTCTGGGACAGGGGGCTCACCCCTCCACTTT. Encoded protein: CASSSGTGGSPLHF. The variable domain in full, completed from reference TRBV7-3 and TRBJ1-6, reads GAGVSQTPSNKVTEKGKYVELRCDPISGHTALYWYRQSLGQGPEFLIYFQGTGAADDSGLPNDRFFAVRPEGSVSTLKIQRTERGDSAVYLCASSSGTGGSPLHFGNGTRLTVT.

This chain connects TRBV5-6 to TRBJ2-2, with D possibly matching TRBD1 (6 bases). The V end lost 4 bases, the J end lost 6 bases, and 16 bases lay between the germline ends. The CDR3 totals 15 residues. Per the germline V gene, CDR1 is SGHDT and CDR2 is YYEEEE. CDR3 protein: CASSPPNAGAGELFF. In DNA form, the CDR3 reads TGTGCCAGCAGCCCCCCCAATGCAGGGGCCGGGGAGCTGTTTTTT. Based on the CDR3 plus reference TRBV5-6 and TRBJ2-2, the full variable domain is DAGVTQSPTHLIKTRGQQVTLRCSPKSGHDTVSWYQQALGQGPQFIFQYYEEEERQRGNFPDRFSGHQFPNYSSELNVNALLLGDSALYLCASSPPNAGAGELFFGEGSRLTVL.

The chain has TRBV18 and TRBJ1-5; 7 nucleotides match TRBD1. The CDR3 sequence is 13 residues long. From germline, CDR1 is KGHSH and CDR2 LQKENI. The J segment lost 5 bases and the V segment lost 6 bases, leaving 4 bases of the junction unmatched. Here the CDR3 DNA reads TGTGCCAGCTCCCATGACAGGGATCAGCCCCAGCATTTT. Its protein is CASSHDRDQPQHF.

This clone has only one observation. V is TRBV7-2 and J is TRBJ1-5; D is ambiguous. Germline V CDR1 and CDR2: SGHTA, FQGNSA. The CDR3 has 14 amino acids. V lost 4 bases and J 5 bases, leaving 12 bases between the germline ends. The CDR3 region has the DNA TGTGCCAGCAGCTCGCGAGGGTCTGATCAGCCCCAGCATTTT. It codes for CASSSRGSDQPQHF.

This chain connects TRBV7-6 to TRBJ2-7, with 10 bases fitting TRBD1. CDR3 size: 15 residues. The ends lost 6 bases at V and 3 bases at J; junction bases unmatched: 8. Per germline, CDR1 SGHVS and CDR2 FNYEAQ. The CDR3 reads CASSDTGTGDYEQYF. The CDR3 nucleotides are TGTGCCAGCAGTGACACCGGGACAGGGGACTACGAGCAGTACTTC.